The sequence of this T cell receptor (beta chain) was determined in a study of blood T cell repertoires in COVID-19. The repertoire was sequenced with immunoSEQ multiplex PCR; TCRdb's copy has only in-frame clones and lacks some. The sample shows more than 20,000 clones, roughly 83% of them seen only once. This clone was observed a few times. This CDR3 has 16 residues. J gave up 3 bases and V 4 bases, and 11 bases lay outside the gene matches. Per germline, CDR1 SEHNR and CDR2 FQNEAQ (reference sequence). The chain combines TRBV7-9 with TRBJ2-7, with 8 nucleotides matching TRBD1. This TCR was sampled from a man at least 80 years old with active or convalescent COVID-19. The sample taken for sequencing was peripheral blood. The CDR3 region is CASSSRTGRTHYEQYF. CDR3 sequence (DNA): TGTGCCAGCAGCTCAAGGACAGGGCGGACACACTACGAGCAGTACTTC.